This TCR beta chain was identified during a study of blood T cell repertoires in COVID-19 (dated by TCRdb to 2018 to 2020). At the level of the whole study: The collaborator samples originated in the United States, Italy and Spain and spanned the acute and convalescent phases of COVID-19. The material from the prospective study consisted of cDNA or gDNA derived from T cells, B-cell-depleted T cells, or PBMCs. Subjects who had been exposed to COVID-19, were actively infected with it, or had recovered from it provided the deeply sampled blood TCRbeta repertoires that made up the dataset. A freely available public database, intended as a resource for researchers studying the immune response to SARS-CoV-2, is where the repertoires were released. The samples were drawn from two sources: the first 160 participants of the ongoing ImmuneRACE study, and 950 to 1,500 subjects contributed by 6 global collaborators. Sample metadata almost always included a de-identified subject ID, COVID-19 status, age in years and sex. Where HLA class I and class II types were available, the types were taken from metadata supplied by the sample provider, not from assay-based typing. Broader findings and caveats from the paper: The quantity of clinical and demographic metadata differed by source and by participant and was supplied without curation.

At one collaborating source in Seattle, patients were enrolled during active infection and were followed longitudinally through the course of disease. Collaborating institutions collected whole blood in K2EDTA tubes following their own protocols. For TCRbeta analysis, collaborators shipped samples as frozen whole blood, isolated PBMCs, or DNA extracted from either of those sample types. A word on this clone: What antigen it recognizes has not been identified. Per-base qualities were not stored, and no clone one base away is much larger.

Germline trimming: 6 bases from V, 5 bases from J; junction bases outside gene matches: 11. Reading from cysteine to phenylalanine, the CDR3 counts 16 amino acids. Only the CDR3 DNA is retained, 48 bases long and in frame from the first base. CDR1 MGHDK and CDR2 SYGVNS are derived from the germline V gene. TCRbeta CDR3 regions were amplified from genomic DNA by means of the immunoSEQ Assay, a bias-controlled multiplex PCR. In the source study's methods: The number of nucleated cells in each sample was estimated from the amplification of reference gene primers within the assay. To quantify the absolute abundance of each unique TCRbeta CDR3 rearrangement, sequence reads were collapsed and filtered. For each sample, productive Simpson clonality was calculated as the square root of Simpson's diversity index over productive rearrangements. TCRdb took this table from immuneACCESS and kept in-frame rearrangements with V and J called. Such tables lack part of the clones; where checked against another copy, unresolved V genes explain under half of the gap, and the rest is unexplained. V and J calls and clone size come straight from that table; D and trimming were deduced from the DNA. The sample records about 360,000 clones, 65% to 90% of which are singletons. The ten largest make up roughly 7.1% of the sample.

The clonotype was recovered from an older woman with COVID-19, enrolled during active disease. Sample: peripheral blood. The receptor chain draws on TRBV25-1 and TRBJ1-2, with 11 bases aligning to TRBD1. The CDR3: CASSPSLGQGGYGYTF. The sequenced DNA is TGTGCCAGCAGCCCTTCTCTGGGACAGGGGGGTTATGGCTACACCTTC.